One and the same sample provided the 16 T cell receptor beta chains below, sequenced in a study of cytomegalovirus exposure and HLA in healthy donors. Repertoires were generated with immunoSEQ multiplex PCR, while TCRdb's copy carries only in-frame clones and drops some. The table includes about 140,000 clones, roughly nine tenths detected once. Input material: PBMCs. Receptors were obtained from a man younger than 35 in good health and CMV-seronegative.

The chain has TRBV4-3 and TRBJ1-1; the D gene is possibly TRBD1 (6 bases). V lost 4 bases to trimming and J lost 7 bases, with 16 bases between them. The CDR3 length is 14 residues. The V gene's germline CDR1 is LGHNA and CDR2 YSLEER. As DNA, the CDR3 is TGCGCCAGCAGCCTCAGCGCTACAGGGAGTGAAGCTTTCTTT. Translation gives CASSLSATGSEAFF.

The chain joins TRBV4-1 to TRBJ1-1, with D tentatively TRBD1 (5 bases). The ends were cut back, 0 bases at V and 1 base at J, with 12 bases in the middle. Per germline, CDR1 MGHRA and CDR2 YSYEKL. The CDR3 loop spans 16 amino acids. The chain's CDR3 is CASSQDARVANTEAFF. The CDR3, as DNA: TGCGCCAGCAGCCAAGATGCCAGGGTGGCGAACACTGAAGCTTTCTTT.

The chain employs TRBV4-1 and TRBJ1-2; a weak D match, TRBD1 (5 bases). The CDR3 spans 17 residues. V lost 0 bases to trimming and J lost 2 bases, with 16 bases between them. From germline, CDR1 is MGHRA and CDR2 YSYEKL. Here the CDR3 DNA reads TGCGCCAGCAGCCAAGAAAACACAGGATTGGGGAACTATGGCTACACCTTC. Residues: CASSQENTGLGNYGYTF.

The chain recombines TRBV27 with TRBJ2-1; D possibly corresponds to TRBD1 (5 bases). The CDR3 sequence is 14 residues long. Germline V gene sequence: CDR1 MNHEY, CDR2 SMNVEV (reference sequence). V lost 5 bases and J 1 base, leaving 9 bases between the germline ends. The CDR3 bases are TGTGCCAGCAGTCGCGACAGTTCCTACAATGAGCAGTTCTTC. It is translated as CASSRDSSYNEQFF.

The chain employs TRBV9 and TRBJ2-2; 9 bases match TRBD1. The germline gives CDR1 SGDLS, CDR2 YYNGEE. CDR3 length: 18 residues. After removal of 0 bases from V and 0 bases from J, the junction contained 6 bases not matched to a gene. The CDR3 is CASSVGEGQGANTGELFF. As DNA, the CDR3 is TGTGCCAGCAGCGTAGGAGAGGGACAGGGCGCGAACACCGGGGAGCTGTTTTTT.

The V and J genes are TRBV18 and TRBJ2-3, with D unclear. Per germline, CDR1 KGHSH and CDR2 LQKENI. CDR3 length: 16 amino acids. V was cut by 0 bases and J by 1 base, with 11 bases left in between. The DNA for the CDR3 is TGTGCCAGCTCACCACCGGTAACCCCGGGCACAGATACGCAGTATTTT. Translating gives CASSPPVTPGTDTQYF.

This chain uses TRBV28 with TRBJ2-2, with D possibly matching TRBD2 (5 bases). The CDR3 runs to 14 residues. Trimming removed 4 bases from V and 8 bases from J, with 14 bases in between. The V gene's germline CDR1 is MDHEN and CDR2 SYDVKM. The CDR3 DNA is TGTGCCAGCAGTTCCCCCGGGGTGGGTGGGGAGCTGTTTTTT. It specifies CASSSPGVGGELFF.

This rearrangement joins TRBV5-1 to TRBJ2-3; 9 nucleotides agree with TRBD2. The germline gives CDR1 SGHRS, CDR2 YFSETQ. The V and J ends lost 4 bases and 1 base, in that order; junction bases with no gene match: 4. This CDR3 has 15 amino acids. CDR3 region: CASSVVAGGTDTQYF. CDR3 DNA: TGCGCCAGCAGCGTGGTAGCGGGGGGCACAGATACGCAGTATTTT.

This clone appeared a few times. The rearrangement links TRBV7-2 to TRBJ2-7; 9 bases are a match to TRBD1. With 3 bases clipped from V and 0 bases from J, the junction kept 6 bases outside the gene matches. CDR3 length equals 16 residues. The germline CDR1 and CDR2 sequences are SGHTA and FQGNSA. The CDR3 reads CASSFLGQGSSYEQYF. CDR3 nucleotide sequence: TGTGCCAGCAGCTTTCTCGGACAGGGGAGCTCCTACGAGCAGTACTTC. Combining the CDR3 with reference TRBV7-2 and TRBJ2-7 gives the whole variable domain GAGVSQSPSNKVTEKGKDVELRCDPISGHTALYWYRQSLGQGLEFLIYFQGNSAPDKSGLPSDRFSAERTGGSVSTLTIQRTQQEDSAVYLCASSFLGQGSSYEQYFGPGTRLTVT.

This chain uses TRBV30 with TRBJ2-1; 7 nucleotides line up with TRBD1. CDR1 and CDR2 (germline): GTSNPN, SVGIG (reference sequence). After removal of 5 bases from V and 9 bases from J, the junction contained 7 bases not matched to a gene. The CDR3 is 12 residues long. As DNA, the CDR3 is TGTGCCTGGTCCGGGACAGTCCCTGAGCAGTTCTTC. It yields the protein CAWSGTVPEQFF.

The chain carries TRBV4-1 and TRBJ2-7, with TRBD1 matching over 7 bases. The J segment lost 5 bases and the V segment lost 0 bases, leaving 13 bases of the junction unmatched. The CDR3 has 17 amino acids. The V gene's germline CDR1 is MGHRA and CDR2 YSYEKL. Written as DNA, the CDR3 is TGCGCCAGCAGCCAAGATCGCCTGAACAGGGGTAACGACGAGCAGTACTTC. As protein: CASSQDRLNRGNDEQYF.

The chain joins TRBV29-1 to TRBJ2-1; 9 bases align to TRBD1. This CDR3 has 15 residues. The germline gives CDR1 SQVTM, CDR2 ANQGSEA. J gave up 0 bases and V 7 bases, and 7 bases lay outside the gene matches. The CDR3 nucleotides are TGCAGCGGCCAGACAGGGGGGACCTCCTACAATGAGCAGTTCTTC. Translated: CSGQTGGTSYNEQFF.

This chain uses TRBV7-2 with TRBJ2-7; D gene ambiguous. The CDR3 extends over 14 amino acids. CDR1 and CDR2 (germline): SGHTA, FQGNSA. V lost 3 bases and J lost 2, with 11 bases in between. CDR3 in amino acids: CASSFNAMAYEQYF. DNA for the CDR3: TGTGCCAGCAGCTTTAACGCTATGGCCTACGAGCAGTACTTC.

The CDR3 spells CASSKNRGNQQYF. CDR3 DNA: TGTGCCAGCAGTAAAAACAGGGGTAATCAGCAGTACTTC. The rearrangement joins TRBV27 to TRBJ2-7; the match to TRBD1 covers 7 bases. This CDR3 is built from 13 residues. The germline gives CDR1 MNHEY, CDR2 SMNVEV (reference sequence). V gave up 5 bases and J gave up 8 bases; unmatched junction bases: 9.

The chain employs TRBV7-8 and TRBJ1-1, with D possibly TRBD1 on 5 matching bases. Trimming removed 5 bases at V and 4 bases at J, with 23 bases between. The CDR3 totals 17 residues. Germline V gene sequence: CDR1 SGHVS, CDR2 FQNEAQ. The CDR3 DNA follows: TGTGCCAGCAGCGTAAATCACGGGGACTCTGGGGGCACTGAAGCTTTCTTT. Encoded protein: CASSVNHGDSGGTEAFF.

This clone has only one observation. The V and J genes are TRBV7-6 and TRBJ2-1; the match to TRBD2 covers 7 bases. Germline CDR1 SGHVS, CDR2 FNYEAQ. The CDR3 extends over 17 amino acids. Trimming took 2 bases from V and 8 from J; bases not matched to a gene: 15. The DNA of the CDR3 is TGTGCCAGCAGCTTACCGCTCGCGGGGGACCCGGTGGATGAGCAGTTCTTC. Amino acids: CASSLPLAGDPVDEQFF.